This T cell receptor beta chain is drawn from a study of cytomegalovirus exposure and HLA in healthy donors. As regards this clone: Antigen specificity is unknown.

Study observations and caveats: The study found most TCR sequences rare, yet found some public TCRs in many donors. In vitro checks showed that a few CMV-associated chains really do target CMV antigens.

The method was immunoSEQ multiplex PCR; TCRdb's version includes in-frame clones alone and lacks a portion of them. The sample gives roughly 150,000 clones, approximately 96% of which show up once; 0.89% is in the top ten. What was sequenced was PBMCs. The receptor comes from a woman in her late teens or twenties in good health and CMV-seronegative.

The CDR3 DNA is TGCGCCAGCAGCCGGGACAGCATCTCCTACGAGCAGTACTTC. Encoded protein: CASSRDSISYEQYF. The chain links TRBV4-1 to TRBJ2-7; 7 nucleotides match TRBD1. With V trimmed by 4 bases and J by 0 bases, 3 bases remained unmatched. Germline CDR1 MGHRA, CDR2 YSYEKL. The CDR3 contains 14 residues.